One and the same sample provided the 32 T cell receptor beta chains below, sequenced in a study of CD8 T cells in ankylosing spondylitis. TCRdb analysed the 5' RACE reads with MiXCR anew, one entry per CDR3 protein. The table has more than 100,000 distinct CDR3 sequences, 9.5% to 12% seen once. Sequenced: blood, either unsorted or a sorted T cell fraction (not recorded which). The receptors here all came from a female donor with ankylosing spondylitis or in good health (not recorded which).

This clonotype was detected many times. The genes are TRBV29-1 and TRBJ1-2; TRBD1 aligns across 10 bases. CDR1 is SQVTM, CDR2 ANQGSEA, per germline. The CDR3 is made up of 15 amino acids. V lost 4 bases, J lost 6 bases, and 11 bases stayed unmatched. The DNA of the CDR3 is TGCAGCGTTGGGGGTGAGGACAGGGGGGGAGATGGCTACACCTTC. It encodes CSVGGEDRGGDGYTF.

Details on this clonotype: At one boundary the junction diverges from the germline segment, which might be a read error. V usage is TRBV7-9 and J usage is TRBJ2-7; the D is unclear. Looked up from germline, CDR1 is SEHNR and CDR2 is FQNEAQ (reference sequence). There are 13 residues in the CDR3. CDR3 DNA: TGTGCCAGCAGCTTAGGGCGGTCCTACGAGCAGTGCTTC. Protein product: CASSLGRSYEQCF.

This clonotype was counted a few times. The junction shows a germline mismatch at one end, possibly a read error. The V gene is TRBV2, the J gene TRBJ1-5; 11 bases fit TRBD1. The germline gives CDR1 SNHLY, CDR2 FYNNEI. CDR3 size: 18 residues. The CDR3 sequence is CTSRQDRGRGRPNQPQHF. As DNA, the CDR3 is TGTACCAGCAGACAGGACAGGGGGCGAGGGCGTCCCAATCAGCCCCAGCATTTT. The full variable domain, with the rest looked up from reference TRBV2 and TRBJ1-5, is EPEVTQTPSHQVTQMGQEVILRCVPISNHLYFYWYRQILGQKVEFLVSFYNNEISEKSEIFDDQFSVERPDGSNFTLKIRSTKLEDSAMYFCTSRQDRGRGRPNQPQHFGDGTRLSIL.

A few counts support this clonotype. The chain links TRBV5-1 to TRBJ2-7, with a possible D match to TRBD2 (5 bases). V lost 0 bases and J lost 4, with 14 bases in between. Germline V CDR1 and CDR2: SGHRS, YFSETQ. The CDR3 totals 15 residues. The CDR3 spells CASSLGGNKGYEQYF. In DNA, the CDR3 is TGCGCCAGCAGCTTGGGAGGGAATAAGGGATACGAGCAGTACTTC.

This clonotype occurred many times. V usage is TRBV7-9 and J usage is TRBJ2-3; D possibly corresponds to TRBD1 (8 bases). This CDR3 spans 15 amino acids. Germline CDR1 reads SEHNR; CDR2 reads FQNEAQ (reference sequence). V lost 5 bases and J 2 bases, leaving 14 bases between the germline ends. The CDR3: CASSRTGRDTDTQYF. The CDR3 region has the DNA TGTGCCAGCAGCCGGACAGGGAGGGACACAGATACGCAGTATTTT.

The rearrangement uses TRBV21-1 and TRBJ2-2; whether TRBD2, the table's D call, matches the DNA was not checked. TRBV21-1 is classified as a pseudogene. CDR3 length: 16 residues. Written as DNA, the CDR3 is TGTGCCAGCAGCAAACGGCCAGCGGGGGACACCGGGGAGCTGTTTTTT. Protein sequence: CASSKRPAGDTGELFF.

A word on this clonotype: Because the CDR3's place on the DNA is in doubt, the DNA is left out and the CDR3 is given as listed by TCRdb. The chain couples TRBV7-5 to TRBJ1-2; the DNA was not compared with TRBD1, the D call given in the table. TRBV7-5 is reported as a pseudogene. The CDR3 length is 18 residues, termini included. CDR3 sequence reads: CISVSEASPGGCRYGYTF.

This clonotype was seen repeatedly, ten times or more. The chain combines TRBV5-1 with TRBJ1-1; D is perhaps TRBD1 (6 bases). CDR3 length equals 16 residues. V lost 1 base, J lost 3 bases, and 16 bases lay in between. Germline loops: CDR1 SGHRS, CDR2 YFSETQ. The CDR3 region is CASSLSGAGQDTEAFF. The CDR3 region has the DNA TGCGCCAGCAGCTTGTCTGGGGCGGGACAAGACACTGAAGCTTTCTTT.

This clonotype was recorded a few times. The V gene is TRBV5-1, the J gene TRBJ2-1; D remains ambiguous. Germline CDR1 reads SGHRS; CDR2 reads YFSETQ. V shed 7 bases and J shed 2 bases, with 16 bases lying between them. The CDR3 length is 15 residues. This chain's CDR3 is CASGINLAPYNEQFF. In DNA, the CDR3 is TGCGCCAGCGGTATAAACCTTGCTCCCTACAATGAGCAGTTCTTC. Combining the CDR3 with reference TRBV5-1 and TRBJ2-1 gives the whole variable domain KAGVTQTPRYLIKTRGQQVTLSCSPISGHRSVSWYQQTPGQGLQFLFEYFSETQRNKGNFPGRFSGRQFSNSRSEMNVSTLELGDSALYLCASGINLAPYNEQFFGPGTRLTVL.

This clonotype was seen repeatedly, ten times or more. One junction end does not reproduce the germline sequence, and a read error may be involved. This chain uses TRBV3-1 with TRBJ2-2, with D uncertain. CDR1 LGHDT and CDR2 YNNKEL come from the germline V gene (reference sequence). The CDR3 loop spans 12 amino acids. The CDR3 nucleotides read TGTGCCAGCACCCAAGGTTACGGGGAGCTGTTTTTT. Protein product: CASTQGYGELFF.

This clonotype was observed many times. The gene calls are TRBV12-3 or TRBV12-4 and TRBJ2-2; 8 positions match TRBD1. The CDR3 covers 16 residues. The junction had 4 bases not matched to a gene; V was cut back by 3 bases and J by 1 base. CDR3 nucleotides: TGTGCCAGCAGTTTCTCCGGGACAGGGAACACCGGGGAGCTGTTTTTT. It is translated as CASSFSGTGNTGELFF.

This clonotype has ten or more counts. This rearrangement joins TRBV27 to TRBJ1-2; TRBD1 agrees at 7 bases. The germline gives CDR1 MNHEY, CDR2 SMNVEV (reference sequence). Trimming took 1 base from V and 2 from J; bases not matched to a gene: 7. CDR3 size: 16 residues. CDR3 coding DNA: TGTGCCAGCAGTTTATTCCCCAGGGGGGCCAACTATGGCTACACCTTC. Its protein product is CASSLFPRGANYGYTF.

In this sample, this clonotype turned up many times. V gene TRBV29-1 combines with J gene TRBJ1-4; the match to TRBD1 covers 9 bases. This CDR3 region has 13 residues. V shed 5 bases, J shed 5 bases, and the junction held 3 bases outside the gene matches. Per the germline V gene, CDR1 is SQVTM and CDR2 is ANQGSEA. CDR3 bases: TGCAGCGTTTACAGGGGGCGCAATGAAAAACTGTTTTTT. Translation: CSVYRGRNEKLFF.

This clonotype was detected ten times or more. The chain uses TRBV2 and TRBJ1-1; tentatively, D is TRBD1 (6 bases). V was pared by 8 bases and J by 2 bases, with 15 bases between. Germline-derived CDR1 and CDR2 are SNHLY and FYNNEI. The CDR3 is 14 residues long. The CDR3 reads CASQGGQTNTEAFF. DNA for the CDR3: TGTGCCAGCCAAGGAGGACAGACCAACACTGAAGCTTTCTTT.

This clonotype was detected ten times or more. The rearrangement joins TRBV29-1 to TRBJ2-7; 7 bases are shared with TRBD1. This CDR3 contains 13 residues. In germline, CDR1 is SQVTM, CDR2 ANQGSEA. The ends lost 6 bases at V and 2 bases at J; junction bases unmatched: 7. The CDR3 region is CSVGQRGTYEQYF. The CDR3, as DNA: TGCAGCGTGGGACAGAGGGGGACCTACGAGCAGTACTTC.

The table lists this clonotype with a few counts. This chain connects TRBV5-1 to TRBJ2-7; 9 bases fit TRBD2. This CDR3 has 15 amino acids. Trimming at V came to 0 bases and at J to 3 bases, leaving 4 bases not matched to a gene. CDR1 and CDR2 (germline): SGHRS, YFSETQ. This CDR3 is CASSLVSGGIYEQYF. The DNA of the CDR3 is TGCGCCAGCAGCTTGGTTAGCGGGGGCATCTACGAGCAGTACTTC.

This clonotype was counted ten times or more. The chain's CDR3 is CASSRGGLAGANEQFF. CDR3 in DNA: TGTGCCAGCAGCCGGGGGGGCCTAGCGGGTGCCAATGAGCAGTTCTTC. The chain combines TRBV7-3 with TRBJ2-1, with 8 bases fitting TRBD2. This CDR3 comprises 16 residues. The trim removed 5 bases at V and 6 bases at J, leaving 12 bases unmatched. Germline V CDR1 and CDR2: SGHTA, FQGTGA.

The chain links TRBV12-3 or TRBV12-4 to TRBJ1-1, with unresolved D. This CDR3 comprises 13 residues. The ends were cut back, 7 bases at V and 7 bases at J, with 16 bases in the middle. Written as DNA, the CDR3 is TGTGCCAGCACCACATACCCGGTGGGTGAAGCTTTCTTT. This gives the protein CASTTYPVGEAFF.

This clonotype was seen a few times. The rearrangement joins TRBV5-1 to TRBJ2-3; D gene unclear. Looked up from germline, CDR1 is SGHRS and CDR2 is YFSETQ. CDR3 size: 13 residues. V was clipped by 1 base and J by 7 bases, with 10 bases between them. The chain's CDR3 is CASSLSTRNTQYF. Here the CDR3 DNA reads TGCGCCAGCAGCTTGTCTACTCGAAATACGCAGTATTTT. Drawing the rest from reference TRBV5-1 and TRBJ2-3, the complete variable domain is KAGVTQTPRYLIKTRGQQVTLSCSPISGHRSVSWYQQTPGQGLQFLFEYFSETQRNKGNFPGRFSGRQFSNSRSEMNVSTLELGDSALYLCASSLSTRNTQYFGPGTRLTVL.

This clonotype was counted ten times or more. J is TRBJ1-5 and V is TRBV11-2; D gene unclear. The CDR3 length is 9 residues. Germline V CDR1 and CDR2: SGHAT, FQNNGV. With 11 bases removed from V and 7 bases from J, the gap between germline ends came to 6 bases. CDR3 nucleotide sequence: TGTGCCCGTTCCCAGCCCCAGCATTTT. Its translation is CARSQPQHF.

This clonotype appeared once. A read error may account for a junction end that differs from germline. The rearrangement uses TRBV29-1 and TRBJ2-5; D might be TRBD1 (6 bases). The CDR3 has 13 residues. Germline assignment: CDR1 SQVTM and CDR2 ANQGSEA. The CDR3 DNA is TGCAGCGTCGAAGGGACATCAGAGGGGACCCAGTACTTC. The encoded protein is CSVEGTSEGTQYF.

This clonotype has a count of ten or more. The rearrangement links TRBV5-4 to TRBJ2-1; the match to TRBD2 covers 10 bases. CDR1 is SGHNT and CDR2 is YYREEE in the germline V gene (reference sequence). The CDR3 contains 16 residues. Trimming took 4 bases from V and 4 from J; bases not matched to a gene: 8. CDR3 nucleotides: TGTGCCAGCAGCCGCGGTACTAGCGGGGAATACAATGAGCAGTTCTTC. Translation gives CASSRGTSGEYNEQFF.

This chain joins TRBV5-1 and TRBJ2-1, with 9 bases aligning to TRBD2. Germline loops: CDR1 SGHRS, CDR2 YFSETQ. The CDR3 has 17 amino acids. V gave up 0 bases and J gave up 1 base; unmatched junction bases: 5. CDR3 bases: TGCGCCAGCAGCTTGGTCCTGACTAGCGGATCCTACAATGAGCAGTTCTTC. This translates into CASSLVLTSGSYNEQFF.

This clonotype was counted at least ten times. CDR3 region: CSASDTGTPGTGELFF. CDR3 nucleotides: TGCAGTGCTAGTGACACCGGGACCCCCGGAACCGGGGAGCTGTTTTTT. This chain joins TRBV20-1 and TRBJ2-2; D tentatively reads TRBD1 or TRBD2 (5 bases each). The CDR3 is 16 amino acids. Trimming cost V 3 bases and J 5 bases, with 19 bases left between them. Germline V gene sequence: CDR1 DFQATT, CDR2 SNEGSKA (reference sequence).

Comment on this clonotype: A read error is possible here, since a much larger clone lies one base away. The gene calls are TRBV5-1 and TRBJ1-4; D may be TRBD1 (5 bases). The CDR3 totals 15 residues. CDR1 and CDR2 (germline): SGHRS, YFSETQ. Trimming left V 4 bases short and J 5 bases short, with 15 bases between. The CDR3 DNA is TGCGCCAGCAGCGCCAGTTGGGGGGGGAATGAAAAACTGTTTTTT. As protein: CASSASWGGNEKLFF.

The sample holds many counts of this clonotype. V and J are TRBV10-3 and TRBJ2-7; TRBD1 agrees at 7 bases. After removal of 4 bases from V and 3 bases from J, the junction contained 12 bases not matched to a gene. Germline V gives CDR1 ENHRY, CDR2 SYGVKD. The CDR3 loop spans 16 amino acids. The CDR3 spells CAISGKTGAPDYEQYF. CDR3 sequence (DNA): TGTGCCATCAGTGGAAAAACAGGGGCGCCTGACTACGAGCAGTACTTC.

As regards this clonotype: Possible read error: a much larger clone is one base away. V usage is TRBV29-1 and J usage is TRBJ1-2; 9 nucleotides match TRBD1. V lost 7 bases, J lost 12 bases, and 9 bases stayed unmatched. The CDR3 length is 11 residues. CDR1 and CDR2 from the germline V gene are SQVTM and ANQGSEA. CDR3 sequence: CSGRTGEGDTF. The CDR3 coding sequence is TGCAGCGGGAGGACAGGGGAAGGCGACACCTTC.

This clonotype was observed a few times. This chain joins TRBV6-2 or TRBV6-3 and TRBJ2-2; D unresolved. Germline V CDR1 and CDR2: MNHEY, SVGEGT. CDR3 length: 13 amino acids. Trimming shortened V by 8 bases and J by 5 bases, and 12 bases separated the two germline ends. The CDR3 nucleotides read TGTGCCAGCTCCATCACACGAACCGGGGAGCTGTTTTTT. Amino acids: CASSITRTGELFF.

This clonotype was recorded at least ten times. In nucleotides, the CDR3 is TGTGCCAGCCTAGCCAACCATCAGCCCCAGCATTTT. This sequence encodes CASLANHQPQHF. This rearrangement joins TRBV28 to TRBJ1-5, with D unclear. With 8 bases removed from V and 5 bases from J, the gap between germline ends came to 10 bases. The CDR3 is 12 residues long. The germline V gene encodes CDR1 MDHEN and CDR2 SYDVKM.

This clonotype was recorded at least ten times. The chain has TRBV5-1 and TRBJ1-1, with D uncertain. Trimming shortened V by 0 bases and J by 2 bases, and 11 bases separated the two germline ends. The germline CDR1 and CDR2 sequences are SGHRS and YFSETQ. The CDR3 is made up of 15 amino acids. The CDR3 DNA follows: TGCGCCAGCAGCTTGGCTGCCAGCACAAACACTGAAGCTTTCTTT. It is translated as CASSLAASTNTEAFF.

This clonotype was recorded many times. The V call is TRBV10-2, the J call TRBJ2-1; D gene ambiguous. Trimming left V 9 bases short and J 10 bases short, with 10 bases between. Germline V gives CDR1 WSHSY, CDR2 SAAADI. This CDR3 comprises 10 residues. CDR3 coding DNA: TGCGCCAGTCGGGCCGGGGAGCAGTTCTTC. Its translation: CASRAGEQFF.

This clonotype was recorded only once. This may come from a read error, since a much larger clone is one base off. CDR3 in DNA: TGCAGTGCTGGATTGCTCTCCTCGGACGACGGGTACAATGAGCAGTTCTTC. Translation gives CSAGLLSSDDGYNEQFF. This chain links TRBV20-1 with TRBJ2-1; no reliable D call. The germline CDR1 and CDR2 sequences are DFQATT and SNEGSKA (reference sequence). The CDR3 contains 17 residues. V shed 5 bases and J shed 4 bases, with 24 bases lying between them.